This T cell receptor beta chain originates from a study of blood T cell repertoires in COVID-19. Study-level information: PBMCs, B-cell-depleted T cells, or T cells were the source of the cDNA or gDNA that made up the material.

V was clipped by 3 bases and J by 4 bases, with 10 bases between them. From germline, CDR1 is LGHDT and CDR2 YNNKEL (reference sequence). The CDR3 consists of 14 residues. A remark on this clone: A much larger clone is a single base away; this may be a read error.

Clones were sequenced by immunoSEQ multiplex PCR, and TCRdb holds only the in-frame ones, with some missing. The table records under 450,000 clones, more than 65% of them present only once. The sequenced material came from peripheral blood. The receptor comes from a human donor with acute or convalescent COVID-19. The donor label of this sample is uncertain. This chain connects TRBV3-1 (or the pseudogene TRBV3-2) to TRBJ1-3; D unclear. The DNA for the CDR3 is TGTGCCAGCAGCCAGAGAGGGTTCGGAAACACCATATATTTT. Translated, it gives CASSQRGFGNTIYF.